This TCR beta chain was retrieved from a study of blood T cell repertoires in COVID-19. This CDR3 contains 16 residues. The J segment lost 5 bases and the V segment lost 4 bases, leaving 7 bases of the junction unmatched. Germline V gene data show CDR1 as MGHRA and CDR2 as YSYEKL. Under the authors' procedure: How many nucleated cells were present was estimated from reference gene primer amplification. Data came from immunoSEQ multiplex PCR; TCRdb stores just in-frame clones and leaves some out. The DNA was the basis for D and trimming; V, J and clone size are from that table. The profile shows around 160,000 clones, around 85% of them singletons. Seattle's enrolled individuals joined amid active infection and were then monitored longitudinally.

This chain connects TRBV4-1 to TRBJ2-1; 11 bases are shared with TRBD2. This TCR derives from a woman aged 55-70 years with COVID-19, enrolled during active disease. The sequencing input was peripheral blood. The CDR3, as DNA: TGCGCCAGCAGCCCGACTAGCGGGGCGATACACAATGAGCAGTTCTTC. This gives the protein CASSPTSGAIHNEQFF.